The 22 T cell receptor beta chains below were found in one sample sequenced in a study of T cell repertoires in ileal Crohn's disease. The time point: neoterminal ileum biopsy at postoperative endoscopy, about 6 months after surgery. TCRdb's table, derived via immunoSEQ multiplex PCR, lists solely in-frame clones and lacks some. The profile shows over 3,000 clones, around 70% of them singletons. The specimen was ileal tissue. The receptors were sampled from an adult with Crohn's disease.

The chain carries TRBV19 and TRBJ2-5; 11 bases match TRBD1. V shed 1 base, J shed 2 bases, and the junction held 3 bases outside the gene matches. Per germline, CDR1 LNHDA and CDR2 SQIVND (reference sequence). CDR3 length equals 16 residues. The CDR3 loop is CASSIGGTGGQETQYF. The CDR3 DNA sequence: TGTGCCAGTAGTATAGGGGGGACAGGGGGACAAGAGACCCAGTACTTC.

The DNA for the CDR3 is TGTGCCACCAGCAGAGATCCCAGACAGCACTTGGAGGAGACCCAGTACTTC. Residues: CATSRDPRQHLEETQYF. J is TRBJ2-5 and V is TRBV15, with D tentatively TRBD1 (5 bases). The CDR3 length is 17 residues. Looked up from germline, CDR1 is LNHNV and CDR2 is YYDKDF (reference sequence). Trimming pared 0 bases from V and 5 bases from J, leaving 19 bases between.

In its sample, this clone was seen once. The CDR3 reads CACSIAGGDYNEQFF. The CDR3 DNA is TGTGCCTGCTCGATAGCGGGAGGGGACTACAATGAGCAGTTCTTC. V gene TRBV27 combines with J gene TRBJ2-1, with 11 bases aligning to TRBD2. V was clipped by 11 bases and J by 3 bases; unmatched bases: 9. The CDR3 spans 15 residues. Looked up from germline, CDR1 is MNHEY and CDR2 is SMNVEV (reference sequence).

The V and J genes are TRBV30 and TRBJ2-1; possibly TRBD1 for D (6 bases). The CDR3 totals 12 residues. Germline-derived CDR1 and CDR2 are GTSNPN and SVGIG (reference sequence). V was shortened by 2 bases and J by 13 bases, with 15 bases between the two germline ends. The CDR3 sequence is CAWSMGAHGQFF. CDR3 bases: TGTGCCTGGAGTATGGGGGCCCACGGACAGTTCTTC.

In DNA form, the CDR3 reads TGTGCCAGCAGCCCGACAGGGGTCGAGCAGTACTTC. It yields the protein CASSPTGVEQYF. The J gene is TRBJ2-7, the V gene TRBV7-2; 8 bases line up with TRBD1. Germline lookup yields CDR1 SGHTA and CDR2 FQGNSA. This CDR3 is 12 amino acids long. V gave up 5 bases and J gave up 6 bases; unmatched junction bases: 3.

There are a few counts of this clone. The chain links TRBV7-9 to TRBJ2-5; possibly TRBD2 for D (5 bases). The V gene lost 5 bases and the J gene lost 5 bases, with 21 bases spanning the gap. Germline CDR1 reads SEHNR; CDR2 reads FQNEAQ (reference sequence). The CDR3 is 16 amino acids. The CDR3 coding sequence is TGTGCCAGCAGCCCCCCTTTCCTGGAGGTTTCTGAGACCCAGTACTTC. Encoded protein: CASSPPFLEVSETQYF.

This chain uses TRBV7-6 with TRBJ2-7; 9 bases align to TRBD1. Per germline, CDR1 SGHVS and CDR2 FNYEAQ. The ends lost 1 base at V and 2 bases at J; junction bases unmatched: 3. The CDR3 is made up of 15 amino acids. The CDR3, as DNA: TGTGCCAGCAGCTTAGAGGGACAGGGAGCCTACGAGCAGTACTTC. The encoded protein is CASSLEGQGAYEQYF.

The chain links TRBV27 to TRBJ1-1; D may be TRBD1 (6 bases). Germline V gene sequence: CDR1 MNHEY, CDR2 SMNVEV (reference sequence). The CDR3 loop spans 14 amino acids. V was shortened by 8 bases and J by 3 bases, with 16 bases between the two germline ends. CDR3 DNA sequence: TGTGCCAGCTACCAGGGGCTATGGGACACTGAAGCTTTCTTT. It yields the protein CASYQGLWDTEAFF.

This clone was seen more than once but under ten times. This sequence joins TRBV7-2 and TRBJ2-2; D might be TRBD1 (5 bases). The germline V gene encodes CDR1 SGHTA and CDR2 FQGNSA. The V gene lost 1 base and the J gene lost 0 bases, with 9 bases spanning the gap. The CDR3 contains 16 residues. The CDR3 bases are TGTGCCAGCAGCTTAGAAGGACAAGCGAACACCGGGGAGCTGTTTTTT. This codes for CASSLEGQANTGELFF.

Remarks on this clone: One end of the junction does not line up with germline, which may come from a read error. The rearrangement joins TRBV6-1 to TRBJ1-1, with D possibly matching TRBD1 (5 bases). Per germline, CDR1 MNHNS and CDR2 SASEGT. The CDR3 spans 15 residues. The CDR3 protein is CASSEWGRSRSETFF. In DNA, the CDR3 is TGTGCCAGCAGTGAATGGGGCAGGAGTCGATCTGAAACTTTCTTT.

V and J are TRBV7-9 and TRBJ1-1; D unclear. This CDR3 region has 15 residues. CDR1 is SEHNR and CDR2 is FQNEAQ in the germline V gene (reference sequence). Trimming removed 5 bases from V and 1 base from J, with 14 bases in between. CDR3 in amino acids: CASSPQYDWNTEAFF. In nucleotides, the CDR3 is TGTGCCAGCAGCCCTCAATACGACTGGAACACTGAAGCTTTCTTT.

The rearrangement uses TRBV6-5 and TRBJ2-7, with D possibly matching TRBD2 (6 bases). This CDR3 is 14 amino acids long. Germline V gene sequence: CDR1 MNHEY, CDR2 SVGAGI. V was shortened by 10 bases and J by 5 bases, with 21 bases between the two germline ends. Here the CDR3 reads CAINYGGDYDEQYF. CDR3 nucleotides: TGTGCCATAAACTACGGAGGGGATTACGACGAGCAGTACTTC.

V gene TRBV19 combines with J gene TRBJ2-5, with D possibly matching TRBD1 (6 bases). Germline V gives CDR1 LNHDA, CDR2 SQIVND (reference sequence). V was shortened by 1 base and J by 4 bases, with 13 bases between the two germline ends. The CDR3 is made up of 15 amino acids. CDR3 DNA: TGTGCCAGTAGTATAGGAGCAGGGGTCCGAGAGACCCAGTACTTC. This encodes CASSIGAGVRETQYF.

Notes on this clone: Since a far larger clone is one base different, this is likely a read error. V and J are TRBV9 and TRBJ1-1; TRBD1 matches 7 bases. V trimming: 3 bases; J trimming: 10 bases; junction bases outside the gene matches: 15. In germline, CDR1 is SGDLS, CDR2 YYNGEE. This CDR3 has 15 residues. CDR3 loop: CASSAEGRAAGGAFF. The DNA for the CDR3 is TGTGCCAGCAGCGCCGAGGGACGGGCCGCAGGGGGAGCTTTCTTT.

The rearrangement joins TRBV5-1 to TRBJ1-1; the match to TRBD1 covers 7 bases. Germline CDR1 reads SGHRS; CDR2 reads YFSETQ. This CDR3 spans 14 amino acids. J was trimmed by 1 base and V by 3 bases; bases with no gene match: 3. In DNA, the CDR3 is TGCGCCAGCAGCTCAACAGGGGCGAACACTGAAGCTTTCTTT. Translated, it gives CASSSTGANTEAFF.

With regard to this clone: One end of the junction varies from germline; a read error may be responsible. The rearrangement uses TRBV30 and TRBJ1-1; D might be TRBD1 (6 bases). The CDR3 length is 15 residues. Germline V gene lookup returns CDR1 GTSNPN and CDR2 SVGIG (reference sequence). The chain's CDR3 is CAWSVRTAKNTGAFF. DNA for the CDR3: TGTGCCTGGAGTGTACGGACAGCTAAGAACACTGGAGCTTTCTTT.

The genes are TRBV7-2 and TRBJ2-3, with 8 positions matching TRBD1. Trimming cost V 3 bases and J 1 base; bases outside gene matches: 6. CDR3 length: 16 amino acids. CDR1 SGHTA and CDR2 FQGNSA come from the germline V gene. CDR3: CASSLTGELRTDTQYF. CDR3 nucleotide sequence: TGTGCCAGCAGCTTGACAGGGGAGTTGCGCACAGATACGCAGTATTTT.

The chain has TRBV9 and TRBJ2-3; the D is unclear. V lost 4 bases and J lost 2, with 8 bases in between. The CDR3 contains 13 residues. Germline CDR1 SGDLS, CDR2 YYNGEE. CDR3: CASSIAHTDTQYF. Here the CDR3 DNA reads TGTGCCAGCAGCATAGCCCACACAGATACGCAGTATTTT.

Only a few counts were recorded for this clone. CDR3 sequence reads: CASSVGGGSRVEQYF. In DNA, the CDR3 is TGTGCCAGCAGCGTAGGGGGGGGTAGTCGGGTCGAGCAGTACTTC. This chain joins TRBV9 and TRBJ2-7, with 7 bases aligning to TRBD2. With 0 bases clipped from V and 6 bases from J, the junction kept 9 bases outside the gene matches. Germline CDR1 reads SGDLS; CDR2 reads YYNGEE. CDR3 length: 15 residues.

The chain employs TRBV7-3 and TRBJ2-3; D remains ambiguous. From germline, CDR1 is SGHTA and CDR2 FQGTGA. V shed 5 bases and J shed 6 bases, with 12 bases lying between them. The CDR3 is 13 amino acids. Written as DNA, the CDR3 is TGTGCCAGCAGCCCCCAGGCACAGGATACGCAGTATTTT. Translation gives CASSPQAQDTQYF. The variable domain in full, completed from reference TRBV7-3 and TRBJ2-3, reads GAGVSQTPSNKVTEKGKYVELRCDPISGHTALYWYRQSLGQGPEFLIYFQGTGAADDSGLPNDRFFAVRPEGSVSTLKIQRTERGDSAVYLCASSPQAQDTQYFGPGTRLTVL.

The chain combines TRBV7-2 with TRBJ1-2; the match to TRBD1 covers 9 bases. The J segment lost 8 bases and the V segment lost 6 bases, leaving 7 bases of the junction unmatched. The CDR3 extends over 13 amino acids. The germline V gene encodes CDR1 SGHTA and CDR2 FQGNSA. CDR3 DNA: TGTGCCAGCAGGTATTGGACAGGGGAAGGCTACACCTTC. Encoded protein: CASRYWTGEGYTF.

V usage is TRBV11-2 and J usage is TRBJ2-1; 9 positions match TRBD2. Trimming at V came to 3 bases and at J to 4 bases, leaving 4 bases not matched to a gene. Germline loops: CDR1 SGHAT, CDR2 FQNNGV. The CDR3 length is 15 residues. The CDR3 coding sequence is TGTGCCAGCAGCTTTTTGACTAGCGGATACAATGAGCAGTTCTTC. It codes for CASSFLTSGYNEQFF.